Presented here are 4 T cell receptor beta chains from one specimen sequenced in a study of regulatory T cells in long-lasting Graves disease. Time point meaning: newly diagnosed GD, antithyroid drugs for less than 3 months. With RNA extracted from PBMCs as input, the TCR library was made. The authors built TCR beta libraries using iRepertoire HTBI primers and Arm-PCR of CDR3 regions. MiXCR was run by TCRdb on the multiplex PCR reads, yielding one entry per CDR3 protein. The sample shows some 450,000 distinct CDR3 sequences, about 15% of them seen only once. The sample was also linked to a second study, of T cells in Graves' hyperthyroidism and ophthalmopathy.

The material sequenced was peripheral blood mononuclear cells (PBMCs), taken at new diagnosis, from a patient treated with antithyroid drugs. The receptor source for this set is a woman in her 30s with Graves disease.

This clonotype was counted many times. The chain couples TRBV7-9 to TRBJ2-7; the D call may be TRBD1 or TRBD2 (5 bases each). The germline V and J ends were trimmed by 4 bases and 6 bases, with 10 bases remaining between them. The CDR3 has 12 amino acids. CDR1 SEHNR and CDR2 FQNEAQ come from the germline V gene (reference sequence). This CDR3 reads CASSSGRTEQYF. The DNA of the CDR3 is TGTGCCAGCAGCTCGGGACGAACCGAGCAGTACTTC.

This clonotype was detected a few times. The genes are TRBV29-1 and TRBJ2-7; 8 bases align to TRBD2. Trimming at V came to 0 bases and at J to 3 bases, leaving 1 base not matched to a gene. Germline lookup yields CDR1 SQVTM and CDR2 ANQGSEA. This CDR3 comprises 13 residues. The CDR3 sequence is CSVEEGTSYEQYF. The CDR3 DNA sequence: TGCAGCGTTGAAGAGGGGACTAGCTACGAGCAGTACTTC.

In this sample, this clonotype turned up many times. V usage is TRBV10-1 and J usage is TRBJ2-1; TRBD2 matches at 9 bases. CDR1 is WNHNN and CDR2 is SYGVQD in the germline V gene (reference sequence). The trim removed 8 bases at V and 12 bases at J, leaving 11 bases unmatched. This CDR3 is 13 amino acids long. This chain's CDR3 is CASAREGPGGQFF. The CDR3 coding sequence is TGCGCCAGCGCGCGGGAGGGCCCCGGAGGGCAGTTCTTC.

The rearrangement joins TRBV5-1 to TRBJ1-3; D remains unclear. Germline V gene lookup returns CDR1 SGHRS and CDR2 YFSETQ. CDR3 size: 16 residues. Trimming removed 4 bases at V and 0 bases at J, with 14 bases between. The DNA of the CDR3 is TGCGCCAGCAGCCCAAACCGACCAACCTCTGGAAACACCATATATTTT. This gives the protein CASSPNRPTSGNTIYF.